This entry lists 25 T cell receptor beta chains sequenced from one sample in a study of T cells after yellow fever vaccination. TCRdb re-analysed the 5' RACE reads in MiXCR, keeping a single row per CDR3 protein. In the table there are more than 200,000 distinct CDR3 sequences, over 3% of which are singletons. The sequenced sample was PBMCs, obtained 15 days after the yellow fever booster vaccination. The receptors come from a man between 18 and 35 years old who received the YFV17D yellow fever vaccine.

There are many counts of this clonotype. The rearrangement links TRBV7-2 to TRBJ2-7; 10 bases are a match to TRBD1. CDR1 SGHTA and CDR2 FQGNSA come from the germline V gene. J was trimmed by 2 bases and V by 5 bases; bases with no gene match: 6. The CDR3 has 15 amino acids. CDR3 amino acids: CASSRHGQGAYEQYV. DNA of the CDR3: TGTGCCAGCAGCCGCCACGGACAGGGGGCCTACGAGCAGTACGTC.

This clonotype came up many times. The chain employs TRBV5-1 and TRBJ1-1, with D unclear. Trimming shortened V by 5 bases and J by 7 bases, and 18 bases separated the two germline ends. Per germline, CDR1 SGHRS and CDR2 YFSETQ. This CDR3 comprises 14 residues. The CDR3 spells CASRAEQLVGEAFF. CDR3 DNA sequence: TGCGCCAGCAGAGCGGAGCAGTTAGTAGGTGAAGCTTTCTTT.

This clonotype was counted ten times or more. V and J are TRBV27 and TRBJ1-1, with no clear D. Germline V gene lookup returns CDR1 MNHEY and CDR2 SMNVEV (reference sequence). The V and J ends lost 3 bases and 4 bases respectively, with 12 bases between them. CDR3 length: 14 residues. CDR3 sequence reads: CASSLRVVSTEAFF. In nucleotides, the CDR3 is TGTGCCAGCAGTTTGAGGGTAGTGAGCACTGAAGCTTTCTTT.

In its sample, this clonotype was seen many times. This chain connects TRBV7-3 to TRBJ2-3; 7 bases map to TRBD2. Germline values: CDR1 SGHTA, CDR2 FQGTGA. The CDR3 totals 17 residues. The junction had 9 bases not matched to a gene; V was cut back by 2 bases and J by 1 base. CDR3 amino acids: CASSLVGSAGGTDTQYF. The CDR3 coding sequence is TGTGCCAGCAGCTTAGTAGGCTCGGCGGGGGGCACAGATACGCAGTATTTT.

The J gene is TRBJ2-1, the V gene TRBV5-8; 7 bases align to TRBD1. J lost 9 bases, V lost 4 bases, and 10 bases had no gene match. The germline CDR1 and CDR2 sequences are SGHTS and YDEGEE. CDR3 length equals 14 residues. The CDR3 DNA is TGTGCCAGCAGCCCGGGACAGCCTGGGGGTGAGCAGTTCTTC. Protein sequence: CASSPGQPGGEQFF.

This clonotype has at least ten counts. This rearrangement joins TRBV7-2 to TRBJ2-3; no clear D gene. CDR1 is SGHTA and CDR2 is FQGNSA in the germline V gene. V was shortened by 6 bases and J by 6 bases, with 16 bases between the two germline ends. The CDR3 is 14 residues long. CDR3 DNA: TGTGCCAGCAGACACCCTCTCATGGGGGATACGCAGTATTTT. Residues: CASRHPLMGDTQYF.

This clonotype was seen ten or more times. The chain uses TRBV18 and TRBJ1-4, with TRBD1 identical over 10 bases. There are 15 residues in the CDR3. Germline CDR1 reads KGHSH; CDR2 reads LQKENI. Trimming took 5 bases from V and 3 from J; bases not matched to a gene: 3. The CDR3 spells CASSSGQGANEKLFF. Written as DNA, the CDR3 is TGTGCCAGCTCATCAGGACAGGGGGCTAATGAAAAACTGTTTTTT. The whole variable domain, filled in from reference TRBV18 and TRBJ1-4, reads NAGVMQNPRHLVRRRGQEARLRCSPMKGHSHVYWYRQLPEEGLKFMVYLQKENIIDESGMPKERFSAEFPKEGPSILRIQQVVRGDSAAYFCASSSGQGANEKLFFGSGTQLSVL.

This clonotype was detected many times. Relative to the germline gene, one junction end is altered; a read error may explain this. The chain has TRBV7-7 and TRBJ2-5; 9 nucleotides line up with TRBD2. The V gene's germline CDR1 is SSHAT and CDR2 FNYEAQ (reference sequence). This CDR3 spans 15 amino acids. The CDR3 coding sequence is TGTGCTAGCAGCCGAGGCGGGGGGGCCGGAGAGACCCAGTACTTC. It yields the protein CASSRGGGAGETQYF.

The DNA of the CDR3 is TGTGCTAGCAGCTGGTCTGTCTCCTACGAGCAGTACGTC. The encoded protein is CASSWSVSYEQYV. The chain recombines TRBV5-6 with TRBJ2-7; D remains ambiguous. From germline, CDR1 is SGHDT and CDR2 YYEEEE. The CDR3 contains 13 residues.

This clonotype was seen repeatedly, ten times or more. The CDR3 DNA follows: TGTGCCAGCAGTGGACCATGGACAGGGGGGAACTATGGCTACACCTTC. This sequence encodes CASSGPWTGGNYGYTF. This chain links TRBV25-1 with TRBJ1-2, with 10 bases aligning to TRBD1. The trim removed 4 bases at V and 2 bases at J, leaving 7 bases unmatched. This CDR3 spans 16 amino acids. From germline, CDR1 is MGHDK and CDR2 SYGVNS.

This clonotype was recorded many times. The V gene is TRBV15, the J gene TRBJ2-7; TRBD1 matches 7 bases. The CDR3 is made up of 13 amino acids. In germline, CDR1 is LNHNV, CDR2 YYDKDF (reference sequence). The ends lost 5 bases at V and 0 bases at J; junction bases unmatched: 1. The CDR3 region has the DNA TGTGCCACCAGCGACAGGGACTCCTACGAGCAGTACGTC. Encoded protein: CATSDRDSYEQYV.

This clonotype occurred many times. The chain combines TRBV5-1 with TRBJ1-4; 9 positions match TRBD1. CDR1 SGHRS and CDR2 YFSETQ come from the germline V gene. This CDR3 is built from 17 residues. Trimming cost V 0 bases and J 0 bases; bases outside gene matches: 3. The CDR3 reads CASSLGTGGATNEKLFF. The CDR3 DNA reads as TGCGCCAGCAGCTTGGGAACAGGGGGCGCAACTAATGAAAAACTGTTTTTT. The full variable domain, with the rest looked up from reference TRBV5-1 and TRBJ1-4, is KAGVTQTPRYLIKTRGQQVTLSCSPISGHRSVSWYQQTPGQGLQFLFEYFSETQRNKGNFPGRFSGRQFSNSRSEMNVSTLELGDSALYLCASSLGTGGATNEKLFFGSGTQLSVL.

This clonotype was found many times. Written as DNA, the CDR3 is TGTGCCAGCAAGCTGTTCTCTCTAATGAACACTGAAGCTTTCTTT. It codes for CASKLFSLMNTEAFF. This chain connects TRBV28 to TRBJ1-1; no definite D call. The CDR3 is 15 residues long. The V end lost 7 bases, the J end lost 0 bases, and 15 bases lay between the germline ends. The germline gives CDR1 MDHEN, CDR2 SYDVKM.

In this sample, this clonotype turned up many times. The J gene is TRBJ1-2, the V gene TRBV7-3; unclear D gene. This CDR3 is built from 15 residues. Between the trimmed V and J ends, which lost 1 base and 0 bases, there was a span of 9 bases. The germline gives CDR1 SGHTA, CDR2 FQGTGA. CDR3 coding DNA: TGTGCCAGCAGCTTAAACGCCGACCCTAACTATGGCTACACCTTC. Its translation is CASSLNADPNYGYTF.

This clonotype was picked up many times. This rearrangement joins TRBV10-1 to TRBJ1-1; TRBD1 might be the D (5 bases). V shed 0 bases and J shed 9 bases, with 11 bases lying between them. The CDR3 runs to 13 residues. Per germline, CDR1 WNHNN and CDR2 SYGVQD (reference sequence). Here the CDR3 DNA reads TGCGCCAGCAGTGAGTCGGTCAACAGGAAAGCTTTCTTT. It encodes CASSESVNRKAFF.

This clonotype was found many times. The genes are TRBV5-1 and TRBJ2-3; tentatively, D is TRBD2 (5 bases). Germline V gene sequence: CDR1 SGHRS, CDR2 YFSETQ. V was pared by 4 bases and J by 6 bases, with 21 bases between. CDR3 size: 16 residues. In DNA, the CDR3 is TGCGCCAGCAGCCCGGGGTGGGGATCCCAGACGGATACGCAGTATTTT. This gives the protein CASSPGWGSQTDTQYF.

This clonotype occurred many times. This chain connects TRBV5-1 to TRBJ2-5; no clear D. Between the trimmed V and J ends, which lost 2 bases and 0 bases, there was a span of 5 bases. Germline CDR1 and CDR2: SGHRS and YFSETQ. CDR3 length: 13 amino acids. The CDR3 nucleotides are TGCGCCAGCAGCTTCCAAAACCAAGAGACCCAGTACTTC. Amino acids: CASSFQNQETQYF.

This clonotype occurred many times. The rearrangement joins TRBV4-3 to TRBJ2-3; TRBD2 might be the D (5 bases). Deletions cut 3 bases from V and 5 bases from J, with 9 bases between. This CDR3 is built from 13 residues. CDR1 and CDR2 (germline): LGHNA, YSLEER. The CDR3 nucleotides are TGCGCCAGCAGCCAGGCAGAGGGAGATACGCAGTATTTT. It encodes CASSQAEGDTQYF.

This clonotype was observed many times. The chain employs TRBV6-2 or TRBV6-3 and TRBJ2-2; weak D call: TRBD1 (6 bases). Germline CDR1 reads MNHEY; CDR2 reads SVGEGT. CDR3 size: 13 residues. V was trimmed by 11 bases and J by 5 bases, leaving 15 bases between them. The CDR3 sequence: CAGSQGQTGELFF. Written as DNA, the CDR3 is TGTGCCGGTTCGCAGGGACAAACCGGGGAGCTGTTTTTT.

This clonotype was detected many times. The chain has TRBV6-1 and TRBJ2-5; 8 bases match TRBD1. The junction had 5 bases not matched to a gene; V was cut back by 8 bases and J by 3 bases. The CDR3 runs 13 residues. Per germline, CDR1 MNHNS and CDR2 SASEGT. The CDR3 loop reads CASLRTGKETQYF. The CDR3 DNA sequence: TGTGCCAGCCTCCGGACAGGGAAAGAGACCCAGTACTTC.

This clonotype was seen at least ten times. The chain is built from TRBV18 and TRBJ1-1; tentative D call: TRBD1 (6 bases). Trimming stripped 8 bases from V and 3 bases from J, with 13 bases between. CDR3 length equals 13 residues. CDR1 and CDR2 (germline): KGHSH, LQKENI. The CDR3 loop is CASTRGADTEAFF. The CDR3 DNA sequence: TGTGCCAGCACGCGGGGGGCGGACACTGAAGCTTTCTTT.

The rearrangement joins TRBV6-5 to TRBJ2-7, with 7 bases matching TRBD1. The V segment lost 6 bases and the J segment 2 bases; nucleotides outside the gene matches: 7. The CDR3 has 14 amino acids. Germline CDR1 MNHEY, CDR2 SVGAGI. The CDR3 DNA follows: TGTGCCAGCAGACCCCGACAGGGCCCCTACGAGCAGTACTTC. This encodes CASRPRQGPYEQYF.

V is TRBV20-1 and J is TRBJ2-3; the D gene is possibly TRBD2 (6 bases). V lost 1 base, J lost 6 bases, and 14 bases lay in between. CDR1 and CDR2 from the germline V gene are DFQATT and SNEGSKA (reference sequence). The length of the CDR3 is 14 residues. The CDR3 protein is CSARVPGVRDTQYF. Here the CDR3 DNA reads TGCAGTGCTAGAGTGCCGGGGGTGAGGGATACGCAGTATTTT.

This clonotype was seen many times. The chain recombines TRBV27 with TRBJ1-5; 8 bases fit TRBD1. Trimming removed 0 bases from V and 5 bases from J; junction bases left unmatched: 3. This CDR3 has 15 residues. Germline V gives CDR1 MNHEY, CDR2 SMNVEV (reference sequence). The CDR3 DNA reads TGTGCCAGCAGTTTATCGTCCAGGGGGCATCAGCCCCAGCATTTT. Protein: CASSLSSRGHQPQHF.

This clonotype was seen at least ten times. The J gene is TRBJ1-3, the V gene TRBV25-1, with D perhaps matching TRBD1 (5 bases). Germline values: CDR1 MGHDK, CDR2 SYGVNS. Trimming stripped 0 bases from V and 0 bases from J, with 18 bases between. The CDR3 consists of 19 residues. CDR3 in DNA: TGTGCCAGCAGTGAATACTTTGGAGAACCGGGGCCCTCTGGAAACACCATATATTTT. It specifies CASSEYFGEPGPSGNTIYF.